This entry lists 18 T cell receptor beta chains sequenced from one sample in a study of blood T cell repertoires in COVID-19. Method: immunoSEQ multiplex PCR; TCRdb's copy keeps in-frame clones and lacks some. The table has some 400,000 clones, more than 85% seen once. Sequenced input: peripheral blood. These TCRs come from a human donor in a cohort sampled during active COVID-19.

In this sample, this clone turned up once. The DNA of the CDR3 is TGTGCCAGCAGCCCACAGTACAGGGAATTCTACAATGAGCAGTTCTTC. This codes for CASSPQYREFYNEQFF. The rearrangement joins TRBV14 to TRBJ2-1; the D gene is possibly TRBD1 (6 bases). Looked up from germline, CDR1 is SGHDN and CDR2 is FVKESK. The CDR3 consists of 16 residues. The V end was cut by 4 bases, the J end by 3 bases, with 16 bases between.

The rearrangement uses TRBV19 and TRBJ1-5, with 10 bases aligning to TRBD1. The V and J ends lost 3 bases and 1 base, in that order; junction bases with no gene match: 3. The CDR3 extends over 16 amino acids. Germline V gives CDR1 LNHDA, CDR2 SQIVND (reference sequence). The CDR3 coding sequence is TGTGCCAGTAGTATTTTGGGACAGGGGAGCAATCAGCCCCAGCATTTT. This translates into CASSILGQGSNQPQHF.

The chain couples TRBV4-1 to TRBJ2-3; no definite D call. Germline V CDR1 and CDR2: MGHRA, YSYEKL. Trimming removed 4 bases at V and 4 bases at J, with 9 bases between. The CDR3 covers 13 residues. The CDR3, as DNA: TGCGCCAGCAGCCCTCCTAAAGCAGATACGCAGTATTTT. Its protein is CASSPPKADTQYF.

This chain links TRBV5-1 with TRBJ2-1; weak D call: TRBD1 (6 bases). From germline, CDR1 is SGHRS and CDR2 YFSETQ. Trimming took 4 bases from V and 3 from J, leaving 14 bases between them. The CDR3 is made up of 15 amino acids. CDR3 sequence: CASSPGGVGYNEQFF. The CDR3, as DNA: TGCGCCAGCAGCCCTGGGGGCGTGGGCTACAATGAGCAGTTCTTC.

The chain uses TRBV9 and TRBJ2-7, with D maybe TRBD2 (5 bases). V was shortened by 0 bases and J by 6 bases, with 10 bases between the two germline ends. The CDR3 totals 13 residues. Germline V gene sequence: CDR1 SGDLS, CDR2 YYNGEE. The CDR3 region has the DNA TGTGCCAGCAGCGTAGGGGTCGAGGGCGAGCAGTACTTC. Amino acid sequence: CASSVGVEGEQYF.

This clone was detected a few times. The V gene is TRBV19, the J gene TRBJ1-3; TRBD1 agrees at 7 bases. CDR1 is LNHDA and CDR2 is SQIVND in the germline V gene (reference sequence). V shed 6 bases and J 4 bases; nucleotides not matched to a gene: 12. The CDR3 is made up of 16 amino acids. In DNA, the CDR3 is TGTGCCAGTAGCACGGACAGGTCCCACTCCGGAAACACCATATATTTT. Residues: CASSTDRSHSGNTIYF.

Points on this clone: Other nucleotide sequences from this sample produce the same CDR3. The chain combines TRBV27 with TRBJ2-7, with a weak D call TRBD2 (7 bases). The ends were cut back, 0 bases at V and 3 bases at J, with 9 bases in the middle. This CDR3 is 14 amino acids long. Germline CDR1 MNHEY, CDR2 SMNVEV (reference sequence). Here the CDR3 DNA reads TGTGCCAGCAGTTTATCGGGAGGGGGCTACGAGCAGTACTTC. Translating gives CASSLSGGGYEQYF.

The chain employs TRBV10-2 and TRBJ1-4; D may be TRBD1 (5 bases). The CDR3 totals 15 residues. Trimming cost V 4 bases and J 8 bases, with 17 bases left between them. Germline-derived CDR1 and CDR2 are WSHSY and SAAADI. The CDR3 region is CASSGQGVMREKLFF. CDR3 coding DNA: TGCGCCAGCAGTGGGCAGGGCGTCATGCGGGAAAAACTGTTTTTT.

The chain combines TRBV6-1 with TRBJ1-2, with D tentatively TRBD1 (5 bases). The V gene's germline CDR1 is MNHNS and CDR2 SASEGT. The CDR3 is 13 residues long. The ends were cut back, 1 base at V and 5 bases at J, with 8 bases in the middle. The CDR3 reads CASSEGGLYGYTF. The DNA for the CDR3 is TGTGCCAGCAGTGAAGGGGGACTTTATGGCTACACCTTC.

The chain uses TRBV4-2 and TRBJ2-5; D perhaps matches TRBD2 (7 bases). V lost 0 bases, J lost 2 bases, and 19 bases lay in between. CDR1 and CDR2 (germline): LGHNA, YNFKEQ. CDR3 size: 18 residues. In DNA, the CDR3 is TGTGCCAGCAGCCAAGATCCGGGCGGGGGACATAGGCAAGAGACCCAGTACTTC. Translating it yields CASSQDPGGGHRQETQYF.

V is TRBV3-1 (or the pseudogene TRBV3-2) and J is TRBJ2-3, with unresolved D. Germline CDR1 reads LGHDT; CDR2 reads YNNKEL (reference sequence). This CDR3 spans 15 amino acids. V was pared by 1 base and J by 1 base, with 9 bases between. DNA for the CDR3: TGTGCCAGCAGCCAAGTACATGATGGCACAGATACGCAGTATTTT. This translates into CASSQVHDGTDTQYF.

The V gene is TRBV5-1, the J gene TRBJ2-2; a possible D gene is TRBD2 (5 bases). There are 16 residues in the CDR3. Trimming took 5 bases from V and 2 from J, leaving 16 bases between them. Germline values: CDR1 SGHRS, CDR2 YFSETQ. CDR3: CASRGESQPNTGELFF. CDR3 nucleotides: TGCGCCAGCAGGGGAGAGTCACAGCCAAACACCGGGGAGCTGTTTTTT.

This sequence joins TRBV19 and TRBJ2-7, with TRBD2 identical over 7 bases. After removal of 5 bases from V and 2 bases from J, the junction contained 12 bases not matched to a gene. The germline V gene encodes CDR1 LNHDA and CDR2 SQIVND (reference sequence). This CDR3 spans 16 amino acids. CDR3 residues: CASSPREAGGTYEQYF. Written as DNA, the CDR3 is TGTGCCAGTAGTCCACGGGAGGCAGGAGGTACCTACGAGCAGTACTTC. The full variable domain, its missing parts supplied by reference TRBV19 and TRBJ2-7, is DGGITQSPKYLFRKEGQNVTLSCEQNLNHDAMYWYRQDPGQGLRLIYYSQIVNDFQKGDIAEGYSVSREKKESFPLTVTSAQKNPTAFYLCASSPREAGGTYEQYFGPGTRLTVT.

The J gene is TRBJ1-1, the V gene TRBV19; D is uncertain. Between the trimmed V and J ends, which lost 8 bases and 4 bases, there was a span of 17 bases. The CDR3 has 14 residues. Germline V CDR1 and CDR2: LNHDA, SQIVND (reference sequence). This CDR3 is CASLPGSSGTEAFF. The CDR3 nucleotides are TGTGCCAGTCTTCCCGGCTCTTCAGGCACTGAAGCTTTCTTT. The full variable domain, completed using reference TRBV19 and TRBJ1-1, is DGGITQSPKYLFRKEGQNVTLSCEQNLNHDAMYWYRQDPGQGLRLIYYSQIVNDFQKGDIAEGYSVSREKKESFPLTVTSAQKNPTAFYLCASLPGSSGTEAFFGQGTRLTVV.

This clone was found once. The same CDR3 arises from other DNA sequences in this sample as well. This chain connects TRBV6-5 to TRBJ1-1, with D hard to call. The CDR3 contains 14 residues. Germline V lookup: CDR1 MNHEY, CDR2 SVGAGI. Trimming left V 0 bases short and J 1 base short, with 6 bases between. The CDR3 region has the DNA TGTGCCAGCAGTTACTCCCCGGGGAACACTGAAGCTTTCTTT. This codes for CASSYSPGNTEAFF.

V gene TRBV2 combines with J gene TRBJ1-2, with no clear D. Trimming removed 2 bases at V and 4 bases at J, with 20 bases between. CDR1 and CDR2 from the germline V gene are SNHLY and FYNNEI. There are 17 residues in the CDR3. Written as DNA, the CDR3 is TGTGCCAGCAGTGAATATCGTTGGGCGGGGATCGGCTATGGCTACACCTTC. This translates into CASSEYRWAGIGYGYTF.

V gene TRBV5-1 combines with J gene TRBJ2-5; D is perhaps TRBD1 (6 bases). This CDR3 is 14 amino acids long. The germline V gene encodes CDR1 SGHRS and CDR2 YFSETQ. The V end was cut by 3 bases, the J end by 2 bases, with 11 bases between. The CDR3 nucleotides read TGCGCCAGCAGCTACCTACAGGGACAAGAGACCCAGTACTTC. Translation gives CASSYLQGQETQYF.

The rearrangement links TRBV5-1 to TRBJ2-2; the match to TRBD1 covers 8 bases. Looked up from germline, CDR1 is SGHRS and CDR2 is YFSETQ. Losses at the gene ends were 3 bases for V and 5 bases for J; bases not matched to a gene: 3. The CDR3 is made up of 14 amino acids. CDR3 sequence (DNA): TGCGCCAGCAGCTGGGACAGGCCTACCGGGGAGCTGTTTTTT. Translation: CASSWDRPTGELFF.